These T cell receptor beta chains were read from a single sample in a study of somatic mutations in cytotoxic T cells in rheumatoid arthritis. TCRdb's copy holds only in-frame clones and misses some; the assay was immunoSEQ multiplex PCR. The sample holds roughly 11,000 clones, 79% seen once. Material: CD8+ T cells sorted from blood. The receptors were sampled from an adult with rheumatoid arthritis. CDR3s include the opening cysteine and the closing phenylalanine or tryptophan.

j_gene: TRBJ1-6
v_gene: TRBV7-2
CDR3aa: CASSFPLGLVNSPLHF

j_gene: TRBJ1-5
v_gene: TRBV19
CDR3aa: CATKLMEVRNQPQHF

j_gene: TRBJ2-6
v_gene: TRBV9
CDR3aa: CATQGTGSGANVLTF

j_gene: TRBJ1-2
v_gene: TRBV9
CDR3aa: CASRDFYGYTF

j_gene: TRBJ1-1
v_gene: TRBV5-1
CDR3aa: CASSWGDREVFAPNTEAFF

j_gene: TRBJ2-7
v_gene: TRBV6-6
CDR3aa: CASIRGAYEQYF

j_gene: TRBJ2-7
v_gene: TRBV7-6
CDR3aa: CASSPTGGTYAEQYF

j_gene: TRBJ2-7
v_gene: TRBV30
CDR3aa: CAWSFSGPYEQYF

j_gene: TRBJ2-6
v_gene: TRBV7-9
CDR3aa: CASRPGGDSFSGANVLTF

j_gene: TRBJ1-5
v_gene: TRBV5-4
CDR3aa: CASSLRGGNQPQHF

j_gene: TRBJ2-5
v_gene: TRBV5-6
CDR3aa: CASSLPGIFSQETQYF

j_gene: TRBJ1-4
v_gene: TRBV29-1
CDR3aa: CSVGTDGTNEKLFF

j_gene: TRBJ1-2
v_gene: TRBV6-1
CDR3aa: CASSELRGNGYTF

j_gene: TRBJ2-5
v_gene: TRBV9
CDR3aa: CASSPLAGKETQYF

j_gene: TRBJ2-3
v_gene: TRBV4-3
CDR3aa: CASSPGAAVSTDTQYF

j_gene: TRBJ2-7
v_gene: TRBV28
CDR3aa: CASSLLGEQYF

j_gene: TRBJ2-7
v_gene: TRBV11-2
CDR3aa: CASSYDRGDYEQYF

j_gene: TRBJ2-1
v_gene: TRBV12-5
CDR3aa: CASGGWREGLYNEQFF

j_gene: TRBJ2-5
v_gene: TRBV28
CDR3aa: CASSFLGRRETQYF

j_gene: TRBJ2-1
v_gene: TRBV18
CDR3aa: CASSPLQGNEQFF

j_gene: TRBJ2-1
v_gene: TRBV7-9
CDR3aa: CASSLLVEQFF

j_gene: TRBJ2-3
v_gene: TRBV29-1
CDR3aa: CSVADRASTDTQYF

j_gene: TRBJ1-1
v_gene: TRBV9
CDR3aa: CASSSWTDHTEAFF

j_gene: TRBJ2-1
v_gene: TRBV30
CDR3aa: CAWSGSHEEQFF

j_gene: TRBJ2-3
v_gene: TRBV10-2
CDR3aa: CASSLRPRTDTQYF

j_gene: TRBJ2-4
v_gene: TRBV4-3
CDR3aa: CASSQDPRGHIQYF

j_gene: TRBJ2-7
v_gene: TRBV7-8
CDR3aa: CASSPYLGGGEVYEQYF

j_gene: TRBJ1-5
v_gene: TRBV4-1
CDR3aa: CASSQWEVGQPQHF

j_gene: TRBJ2-1
v_gene: TRBV13
CDR3aa: CASSLFYNEQFF

j_gene: TRBJ2-5
v_gene: TRBV7-9
CDR3aa: CASSSGLGQETQYF

j_gene: TRBJ2-7
v_gene: TRBV7-7
CDR3aa: CASSLGEGNEQYF

j_gene: TRBJ2-1
v_gene: TRBV7-9
CDR3aa: CASEGAGPYNEQFF

j_gene: TRBJ1-4
v_gene: TRBV27
CDR3aa: CASSPSTGETNEKLFF

j_gene: TRBJ1-1
v_gene: TRBV5-6
CDR3aa: CASSHTGGTEAFF

j_gene: TRBJ2-7
v_gene: TRBV25-1
CDR3aa: CASSETPTDYEQYF